The sequence of this T cell receptor beta chain was determined in a study of cytomegalovirus exposure and HLA in healthy donors. Study summary: The roughly 670 first-cohort repertoires shared a platform with the approximately 110 validation repertoires, as reported in a later analysis. Regarding the study as a whole: The study flagged about 160 TCR beta chains as cytomegalovirus-associated. The tendency of first-cohort TCR clusters to co-occur in the 90 to 150 validation repertoires was the finding of a later analysis.

Libraries were prepared by immunoSEQ multiplex PCR; TCRdb keeps only in-frame clonotypes and omits some of them. The sample consists of over 200,000 clones, roughly 89% of them appearing once. A remark on this clone: Its cognate antigen is unknown.

V lost 1 base to trimming and J lost 0 bases, with 7 bases between them. The V gene's germline CDR1 is SGHTA and CDR2 FQGNSA. The CDR3 is 16 residues long. It was the approximately 110-subject validation cohort, separate from the approximately 690-subject first cohort, to which the donors belonged. The sample comprised PBMCs. This chain connects TRBV7-2 to TRBJ2-6; the D is unclear. This receptor was taken from a woman aged 18-29 years in good health and CMV-seronegative. The CDR3 nucleotides are TGTGCCAGCAGCTTAGGAGGCTTCTCTGGGGCCAACGTCCTGACTTTC. This sequence encodes CASSLGGFSGANVLTF.